The next 8 T cell receptor beta chains were all read from a single sample in a study of blood T cells in healthy people across ages. Together with a sample-barcoded 5' primer, a J-beta primer mix was included in a second PCR lasting about 7 to 11 cycles. TCRdb independently ran MiXCR on the 5' RACE reads; one entry per CDR3 protein. The sample holds more than 1.4 million distinct CDR3 sequences, approximately 42% seen once. The source material was blood. The origin of the receptors is a woman aged 18-30 years in good health.

There are a few counts of this clonotype. V is TRBV2 and J is TRBJ1-4; no firm D call. The germline CDR1 and CDR2 sequences are SNHLY and FYNNEI. V lost 6 bases, J lost 7 bases, and 18 bases lay in between. CDR3 length: 15 residues. CDR3 nucleotides: TGTGCCAGCAGCGCAAGTACCCAATGGGGTGAAAAACTGTTTTTT. It translates to CASSASTQWGEKLFF.

This clonotype was found once. This rearrangement joins TRBV3-1 to TRBJ2-7, with a weak D call TRBD2 (5 bases). The CDR3 is made up of 13 amino acids. V lost 1 base to trimming and J lost 6 bases, with 10 bases between them. Germline V lookup: CDR1 LGHDT, CDR2 YNNKEL (reference sequence). The CDR3 DNA sequence: TGTGCCAGCAGCCAAGGACTATGCTCCGAGCAGTACTTC. It yields the protein CASSQGLCSEQYF.

DNA for the CDR3: TGTGCCAGCAGCTCCAGGGGGGACGCTTCCTACGAGCAGTACTTC. This sequence encodes CASSSRGDASYEQYF. The rearrangement links TRBV7-2 to TRBJ2-7; weak D call: TRBD1 (7 bases). The ends were cut back, 4 bases at V and 1 base at J, with 14 bases in the middle. CDR1 is SGHTA and CDR2 is FQGNSA in the germline V gene. This CDR3 region has 15 residues.

This clonotype was counted ten times or more. The chain carries TRBV14 and TRBJ2-1; 13 nucleotides match TRBD2. With 1 base clipped from V and 6 bases from J, the junction kept 9 bases outside the gene matches. The CDR3 runs to 18 residues. CDR1 is SGHDN and CDR2 is FVKESK in the germline V gene. The CDR3, as DNA: TGTGCCAGCAGCCAAGGACTAGCGGGGGGCAATTCTTTCAATGAGCAGTTCTTC. This codes for CASSQGLAGGNSFNEQFF. Full variable domain (missing parts from reference TRBV14 and TRBJ2-1): EAGVTQFPSHSVIEKGQTVTLRCDPISGHDNLYWYRRVMGKEIKFLLHFVKESKQDESGMPNNRFLAERTGGTYSTLKVQPAELEDSGVYFCASSQGLAGGNSFNEQFFGPGTRLTVL.

The chain combines TRBV10-3 with TRBJ2-5; D uncertain. The closer fit of TRBJ2-7 to the DNA end suggests the J call may be wrong. CDR3 length: 14 amino acids. The germline gives CDR1 ENHRY, CDR2 SYGVKD. The chain's CDR3 is CAISPLGLTYEQYF. As DNA, the CDR3 is TGTGCCATCAGTCCCTTGGGTCTAACCTACGAGCAGTACTTC.

The chain links TRBV30 to TRBJ1-6; D gene unclear. This CDR3 is 13 amino acids long. The V and J ends lost 4 bases and 10 bases respectively, with 14 bases between them. Per the germline V gene, CDR1 is GTSNPN and CDR2 is SVGIG (reference sequence). The CDR3 loop reads CAWNGDVGSPLHF. For the CDR3, the DNA is TGTGCCTGGAACGGGGATGTCGGATCACCCCTCCACTTT.

The chain carries TRBV7-2 and TRBJ2-1; D call uncertain. V shed 5 bases and J shed 6 bases, with 14 bases lying between them. The CDR3 has 14 amino acids. CDR1 SGHTA and CDR2 FQGNSA come from the germline V gene. The CDR3 region has the DNA TGTGCCAGCAGCCAAGCAGGTGGGCTCAATGAGCAGTTCTTC. Its translation is CASSQAGGLNEQFF.

The chain employs TRBV6-4 and TRBJ1-1; D remains unclear. Per germline, CDR1 MRHNA and CDR2 SNTAGT. V shed 0 bases and J shed 2 bases, with 4 bases lying between them. The CDR3 is 13 residues long. CDR3 nucleotide sequence: TGTGCCAGCAGTGACTCGAGTAACACTGAAGCTTTCTTT. Its translation: CASSDSSNTEAFF.